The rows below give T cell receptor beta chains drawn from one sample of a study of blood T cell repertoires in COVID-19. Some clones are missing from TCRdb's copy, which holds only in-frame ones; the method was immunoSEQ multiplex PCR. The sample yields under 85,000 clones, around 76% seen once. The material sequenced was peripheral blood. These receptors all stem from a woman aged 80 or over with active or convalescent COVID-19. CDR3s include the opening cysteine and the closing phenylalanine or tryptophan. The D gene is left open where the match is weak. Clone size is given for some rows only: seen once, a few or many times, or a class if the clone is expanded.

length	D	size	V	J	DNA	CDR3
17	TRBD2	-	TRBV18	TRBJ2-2	TGTGCCAGCTCACCACTCCTAGCGGGGGCCAACACCGGGGAGCTGTTTTTT	CASSPLLAGANTGELFF
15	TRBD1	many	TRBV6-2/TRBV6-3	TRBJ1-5	TGTGCCAGCAGCGAGGGACAGGGAGGATATCAGCCCCAGCATTTT	CASSEGQGGYQPQHF
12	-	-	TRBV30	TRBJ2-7	TGTGCCTGGAGTCGGAGTTCCTACGAGCAGTACTTC	CAWSRSSYEQYF
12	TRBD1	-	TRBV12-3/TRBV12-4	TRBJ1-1	TGTGCCAGCCTTAGGGGGCACACTGAAGCTTTCTTT	CASLRGHTEAFF
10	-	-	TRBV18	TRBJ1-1	TGTGCCAGCTCGGACAATGAAGCTTTCTTT	CASSDNEAFF
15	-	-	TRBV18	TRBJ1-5	TGTGCCAGCTCACCGACAGGTTATAGCAATCAGCCCCAGCATTTT	CASSPTGYSNQPQHF
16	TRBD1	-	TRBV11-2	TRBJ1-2	TGTGCCAGCAGCTTAGACATGGGCAGGGGGCCTTATGGCTACACCTTC	CASSLDMGRGPYGYTF
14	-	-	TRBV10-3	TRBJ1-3	TGTGCCATCAGCCGCGGGGACTCTGGAAACACCATATATTTT	CAISRGDSGNTIYF
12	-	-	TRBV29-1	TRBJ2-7	TGCAGCGTTGGACAGGCTTCCTACGAGCAGTACTTC	CSVGQASYEQYF
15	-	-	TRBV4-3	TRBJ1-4	TGCGCCAGCAGCCAAGAAGGTCTAGGGGGTGAAAAACTGTTTTTT	CASSQEGLGGEKLFF
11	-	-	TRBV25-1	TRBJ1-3	TGTGCCAGCAAGGGGGGAAACACCATATATTTT	CASKGGNTIYF
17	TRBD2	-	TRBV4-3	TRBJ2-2	TGCGCCAGCAGCCAAGAAACGGCGGGACTAGCCGCCGGGGAGCTGTTTTTT	CASSQETAGLAAGELFF
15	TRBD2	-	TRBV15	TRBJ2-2	TGTGCCACCAGCAGAGGTGGACTAGCGTCCGGGGAGCTGTTTTTT	CATSRGGLASGELFF
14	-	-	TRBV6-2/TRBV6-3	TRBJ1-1	TGTGCCAGCAGTCTCCTTTGGGGGGTCCAAGAAGCTTTCTTT	CASSLLWGVQEAFF
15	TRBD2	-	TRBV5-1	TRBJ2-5	TGCGCCAGCAGAATTCAGGGAGCGGGGTCGGAGACCCAGTACTTC	CASRIQGAGSETQYF
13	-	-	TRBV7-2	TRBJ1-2	TGTGCCAGCAGCGTTCAAACTAACTATGGCTACACCTTC	CASSVQTNYGYTF
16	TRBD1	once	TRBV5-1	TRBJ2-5	TGCGCCAGCAGCCCAGGACAGGGGTATCCACAAGAGACCCAGTACTTC	CASSPGQGYPQETQYF
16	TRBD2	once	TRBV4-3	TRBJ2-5	TGCGCCAGCAGCCAAGGGACTAGCGGCCACCAAGAGACCCAGTACTTC	CASSQGTSGHQETQYF
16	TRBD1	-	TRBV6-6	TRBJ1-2	TGTGCCAGCAGTTACGCAGGGGGCGCTTCGGATCATGGCTACACCTTC	CASSYAGGASDHGYTF
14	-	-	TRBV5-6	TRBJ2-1	TGTGCCAGCAGCCCGCTGCGACACTACAATGAGCAGTTCTTC	CASSPLRHYNEQFF
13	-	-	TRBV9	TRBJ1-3	TGTGCCAGCAGCGTAGTAGATGGAAACACCATATATTTT	CASSVVDGNTIYF
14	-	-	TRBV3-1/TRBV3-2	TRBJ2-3	TGTGCCAGCAGCCAAGATCTCAGATCAGATACGCAGTATTTT	CASSQDLRSDTQYF